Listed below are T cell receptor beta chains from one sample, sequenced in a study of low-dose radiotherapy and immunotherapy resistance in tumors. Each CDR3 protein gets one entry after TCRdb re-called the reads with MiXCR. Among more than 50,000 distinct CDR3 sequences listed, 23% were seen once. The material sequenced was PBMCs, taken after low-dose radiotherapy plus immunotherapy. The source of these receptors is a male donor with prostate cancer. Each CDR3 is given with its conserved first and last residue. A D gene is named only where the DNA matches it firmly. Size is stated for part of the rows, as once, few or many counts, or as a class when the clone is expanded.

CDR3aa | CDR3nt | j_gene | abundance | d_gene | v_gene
CASSFLGGVNTEAFF | TGTGCCAGCAGTTTTTTAGGGGGGGTGAACACTGAAGCTTTCTTT | TRBJ1-1 | many | NA | TRBV12-3/TRBV12-4
CASSLYLRAETQYF | TGCGCCAGCAGCTTGTACCTCAGGGCAGAGACCCAGTACTTC | TRBJ2-5 | many | NA | TRBV5-1
CASSLALNNEQFF | TGTGCCAGCAGCTTGGCCTTAAACAATGAGCAGTTCTTC | TRBJ2-1 | many | NA | TRBV5-6
CASSYPSGPQYF | TGTGCCAGCAGTTACCCCTCCGGGCCGCAGTATTTT | TRBJ2-3 | many | NA | TRBV6-2/TRBV6-3
CASWGGTGELFF | TGTGCCAGCTGGGGTGGCACCGGGGAGCTGTTTTTT | TRBJ2-2 | many | NA | TRBV25-1
CASSLRAGGTFGEQYF | TGCGCCAGCAGCTTGAGAGCGGGAGGAACTTTCGGCGAGCAGTACTTC | TRBJ2-7 | NA | TRBD2 | TRBV5-1
CASSRQGGSEQFF | TGTGCCAGCAGCCGACAGGGTGGCAGTGAGCAGTTCTTC | TRBJ2-1 | NA | TRBD1 | TRBV6-5
CASSPQPAGGPDTQYF | TGTGCCAGCAGCCCTCAGCCGGCGGGAGGGCCCGATACGCAGTATTTT | TRBJ2-3 | many | TRBD2 | TRBV3-1
CASSQDRGTGTYEQYF | TGCGCCAGCAGCCAAGACAGGGGGACAGGCACCTACGAGCAGTACTTC | TRBJ2-7 | many | TRBD1 | TRBV4-1
CASSSDTGQRNTEAFF | TGTGCCAGCAGCTCGGATACCGGACAGAGGAACACTGAAGCTTTCTTT | TRBJ1-1 | many | NA | TRBV11-1
CASSLAGVTYEQYF | TGCGCCAGCAGCTTGGCAGGGGTTACGTACGAGCAGTACTTC | TRBJ2-7 | many | NA | TRBV5-1
CSYSVGYGYTF | TGCAGTTACTCAGTGGGATATGGCTACACCTTC | TRBJ1-2 | many | NA | TRBV29-1
CASSRSASTDTQYF | TGTGCCAGCAGTCGTAGTGCGAGCACAGATACGCAGTATTTT | TRBJ2-3 | many | NA | TRBV28
CASSLRDGNYNSPLHF | TGTGCCAGCAGCCTCCGGGACGGCAACTATAATTCACCCCTCCACTTT | TRBJ1-6 | many | NA | TRBV3-1
CASSLKTSLTGYTF | TGCGCCAGCAGCCTAAAGACATCTCTCACCGGCTACACCTTC | TRBJ1-2 | many | NA | TRBV5-1
CSARAQGGYEQYF | TGCAGTGCTAGGGCCCAGGGGGGCTACGAGCAGTACTTC | TRBJ2-7 | many | NA | TRBV20-1
CASRQAAGVQETQYF | TGTGCCAGCAGGCAGGCCGCGGGAGTACAAGAGACCCAGTACTTC | TRBJ2-5 | few | TRBD2 | TRBV6-2/TRBV6-3
CASRLSKNSPLHF | TGTGCCAGCCGGTTGTCTAAGAATTCACCCCTCCACTTT | TRBJ1-6 | many | NA | TRBV12-3/TRBV12-4
CASSSHGVVEPQHF | TGTGCCAGCAGCAGTCACGGGGTGGTGGAGCCCCAGCATTTT | TRBJ1-5 | many | NA | TRBV2
CATSREGTSGYNEQFF | TGTGCCACCAGCAGAGAAGGGACTAGCGGATACAATGAGCAGTTCTTC | TRBJ2-1 | many | TRBD2 | TRBV15
CASRRGGLYNEQFF | TGTGCCAGTAGGCGGGGGGGCCTGTACAATGAGCAGTTCTTC | TRBJ2-1 | many | TRBD2 | TRBV19
CAWRPPTGTSTDTQYF | TGTGCCTGGAGACCTCCGACAGGAACGAGCACAGATACGCAGTATTTT | TRBJ2-3 | many | NA | TRBV30
CSVEEGSSGDTGELFF | TGCAGCGTTGAAGAGGGGTCTAGCGGGGACACCGGGGAGCTGTTTTTT | TRBJ2-2 | many | TRBD2 | TRBV29-1
CSATGAQETQYF | TGCAGTGCCACAGGAGCACAAGAGACCCAGTACTTC | TRBJ2-5 | many | NA | TRBV20-1
CASSPRPDRGLAEAFF | TGTGCCAGCAGCCCGCGCCCGGACAGGGGTTTGGCTGAAGCTTTCTTT | TRBJ1-1 | many | TRBD1 | TRBV7-9
CASSLPAGDLYGYTF | TGTGCCAGCAGTTTACCGGCAGGGGATCTCTATGGCTACACCTTC | TRBJ1-2 | NA | NA | TRBV28
CATSRDARTYEQYF | TGTGCCACCAGCAGAGACGCCCGTACCTACGAGCAGTACTTC | TRBJ2-7 | many | NA | TRBV15
CASSLSMGLAYEQYF | TGTGCCAGCAGTCTTTCGATGGGACTAGCATACGAGCAGTACTTC | TRBJ2-7 | many | TRBD2 | TRBV28
CASSQAAVSTDTQYF | TGTGCCAGCAGCCAAGCGGCGGTATCCACAGATACGCAGTATTTT | TRBJ2-3 | many | NA | TRBV14
CSVGHGSYYEQYF | TGCAGCGTGGGACACGGATCCTACTACGAGCAGTACTTC | TRBJ2-7 | many | NA | TRBV29-1
CASSLELAGPNEQFF | TGCGCCAGCAGCTTGGAACTAGCGGGACCCAATGAGCAGTTCTTC | TRBJ2-1 | many | TRBD2 | TRBV5-1
CASSFLLASGRGPTNTGELFF | TGCGCCAGCAGCTTCCTTTTGGCGTCGGGCCGTGGGCCGACGAACACCGGGGAGCTGTTTTTT | TRBJ2-2 | NA | NA | TRBV5-1
CASSQSSGSGGKGYF | TGTGCCAGCAGTCAATCCTCGGGCTCCGGGGGAAAAGGGTACTTC | TRBJ2-5 | many | NA | TRBV12-3/TRBV12-4
CASRSGGPETQYF | TGTGCCAGCCGAAGCGGGGGGCCGGAGACCCAGTACTTC | TRBJ2-5 | NA | TRBD2 | TRBV28
CASSDYPAVDENTEAFF | TGTGCCAGCAGTGACTATCCGGCGGTCGATGAAAACACTGAAGCTTTCTTT | TRBJ1-1 | many | NA | TRBV6-4
CASSSVGDRGNEQFF | TGCGCCAGCAGCTCTGTCGGGGACAGGGGGAATGAGCAGTTCTTC | TRBJ2-1 | many | TRBD1 | TRBV5-1
CASSVDGGVETQYF | TGTGCCAGCAGCGTAGATGGGGGCGTGGAGACCCAGTACTTC | TRBJ2-5 | few | NA | TRBV9
CASSVGSVNTDTQYF | TGTGCCAGCAGCGTTGGTAGCGTTAACACAGATACGCAGTATTTT | TRBJ2-3 | many | NA | TRBV9
CASRDRGQGRGEQYF | TGTGCCAGCAGAGACCGAGGACAGGGGCGTGGGGAGCAGTACTTC | TRBJ2-7 | many | TRBD1 | TRBV28
CSARDLGQGNTEAFF | TGCAGTGCTAGAGATCTTGGACAGGGGAACACTGAAGCTTTCTTT | TRBJ1-1 | many | TRBD1 | TRBV20-1
CASSHTPGGRYNEQFF | TGTGCCAGCAGCCACACCCCGGGGGGGCGCTACAATGAGCAGTTCTTC | TRBJ2-1 | few | TRBD2 | TRBV7-2
CASSPPGRDTFYEQYF | TGTGCCAGCTCACCACCGGGCAGGGACACATTCTACGAGCAGTACTTC | TRBJ2-7 | few | NA | TRBV18